These T cell receptor beta chains were read from a single sample in a study of T-cell memory formation after mild COVID-19. Each CDR3 protein gets one entry after TCRdb re-called the 5' RACE reads with MiXCR. This sample has 400,000 or so distinct CDR3 sequences, with roughly 20% found just once. Sequencing was carried out using PBMCs or a T cell subset sorted from them (not recorded which). These receptors all stem from an adult woman who had mild COVID-19 (a few samples of this study predate the infection). Cell type and time point are not known. Both conserved end residues are part of each CDR3. Fields, in order: CDR3 DNA, CDR3 protein, D gene, clone size, CDR3 length, J gene, V gene. The D gene is left open where the match is weak. Size values are once, few and many counts, or a class for expanded clones, and some rows have none.

TGTGCCAGCATAGAAGGACGCCCAAACACTGAAGCTTTCTTT | CASIEGRPNTEAFF | NA | many | 14 | TRBJ1-1 | TRBV12-3/TRBV12-4
TGTGCCAGCAGCCCGGACAGGATGGGCTACAATGAGCAGTTCTTC | CASSPDRMGYNEQFF | TRBD1 | few | 15 | TRBJ2-1 | TRBV3-1
TGCAGTGCTAGCGGACTAGCGGGGACCTACGAGCAGTACTTC | CSASGLAGTYEQYF | TRBD2 | NA | 14 | TRBJ2-7 | TRBV20-1
TGTGCCAGCAGTACCCTGGGACTAGCGGAGAATGAGCAGTTCTTC | CASSTLGLAENEQFF | TRBD2 | few | 15 | TRBJ2-1 | TRBV12-3/TRBV12-4
TGTGCCAGCAGCGGGTATTGGGAGGGGCGCGTCGGAAACACCATATATTTT | CASSGYWEGRVGNTIYF | NA | NA | 17 | TRBJ1-3 | TRBV9
TGTGCCAGCAGTTTACTTGGGGGGCGGGGGACTGAAGCTTTCTTT | CASSLLGGRGTEAFF | NA | few | 15 | TRBJ1-1 | TRBV12-3/TRBV12-4
TGTGCCAGCAGCCCCCAACAGGGATATGCCACTGAAGCTTTCTTT | CASSPQQGYATEAFF | NA | few | 15 | TRBJ1-1 | TRBV14
TGTGCCAGCAGTACTCCGGGACAGGGGGCTTGGGGCTACACCTTC | CASSTPGQGAWGYTF | TRBD1 | few | 15 | TRBJ1-2 | TRBV6-5
TGTGCCATCGGGGACTCACAGGGTACGGGGGAGCAGTACTTC | CAIGDSQGTGEQYF | NA | many | 14 | TRBJ2-7 | TRBV10-3
TGCAGCGTTGGAGCTCTAGCGTGGGACCATGAGCAGTTCTTC | CSVGALAWDHEQFF | NA | few | 14 | TRBJ2-1 | TRBV29-1
TGCAGTGCTAGAGCCTCCCTTGGACTAGCGGTTAGCACAGATACGCAGTATTTT | CSARASLGLAVSTDTQYF | TRBD2 | few | 18 | TRBJ2-3 | TRBV20-1
TGTGCCACCAGTGACCTGGGACAGGAGAACACCGGGGAGCTGTTTTTT | CATSDLGQENTGELFF | TRBD1 | few | 16 | TRBJ2-2 | TRBV24-1
TGTGCCAGCAGCTTTTCCGCGCGGAGGGGATTGCGTCGCGAGCAGTACTTC | CASSFSARRGLRREQYF | NA | NA | 17 | TRBJ2-7 | TRBV7-9
TGTGCCAGCAGTTTAGTGGCATGGCAGCCCCAGCATTTT | CASSLVAWQPQHF | NA | NA | 13 | TRBJ1-5 | TRBV27
TGCAGTGCTCCGGGACAGGGGGCGAGGGAGCAGTACTTC | CSAPGQGAREQYF | TRBD1 | NA | 13 | TRBJ2-7 | TRBV20-1
TGTGCCAGCAGCTTAGGGCGGGAGAGGAATGAGCAGTTCTTC | CASSLGRERNEQFF | TRBD2 | NA | 14 | TRBJ2-1 | TRBV7-2
TGTGCCAGCAGCGAGATTAGCAATCAGCCCCAGCATTTT | CASSEISNQPQHF | NA | NA | 13 | TRBJ1-5 | TRBV7-9
TGTGCCACCAGTGTCCGGGGGGACCTTACCCGAGAGACCCAGTACTTC | CATSVRGDLTRETQYF | TRBD2 | few | 16 | TRBJ2-5 | TRBV24-1
TGCGCCAGCAGCCCCCTACTGCGGGGGTACACAGATACGCAGTATTTT | CASSPLLRGYTDTQYF | TRBD2 | few | 16 | TRBJ2-3 | TRBV4-1
TGCAGTGCTAGATCCGCGGAAAATAGCAATCAGCCCCAGCATTTT | CSARSAENSNQPQHF | NA | few | 15 | TRBJ1-5 | TRBV20-1
TGTGCCAGCCGAACGGGAGACCTCTCCTACGAGCAGTACTTC | CASRTGDLSYEQYF | NA | few | 14 | TRBJ2-7 | TRBV6-6
TGCAGCGTTGAAGACCAGGGGCCCCGCTACGAGCAGTACTTC | CSVEDQGPRYEQYF | NA | few | 14 | TRBJ2-7 | TRBV29-1
TGTGCCACCAGTGATTCCCAGGCAGGGAGTACCTATGGCTACACCTTC | CATSDSQAGSTYGYTF | NA | NA | 16 | TRBJ1-2 | TRBV24-1
TGTGCCAGCAGCGCCGGGACTAGCGGGAGCTCCTACAATGAGCAGTTCTTC | CASSAGTSGSSYNEQFF | TRBD2 | NA | 17 | TRBJ2-1 | TRBV9
TGTGCCACCAGAGGACTAGCGGGAGAGCAGTACTTC | CATRGLAGEQYF | TRBD2 | many | 12 | TRBJ2-7 | TRBV24-1
TGTGCCACCAGCAGCCACAGGGGTGGGAACTATGGCTACACCTTC | CATSSHRGGNYGYTF | TRBD1 | few | 15 | TRBJ1-2 | TRBV15
TGTGCCAGCAGTGATGGGACAGGGGGTCACTATGAGCAGTTCTTC | CASSDGTGGHYEQFF | TRBD1 | NA | 15 | TRBJ2-1 | TRBV6-1
TGTGCCAGCAGCCCTGCTAACGGCCACTCCTACGAGCAGTACTTC | CASSPANGHSYEQYF | NA | few | 15 | TRBJ2-7 | TRBV6-5
TGTGCCAGCAGCGTATTCGCAGGGGCGGGCTATGGCTACACCTTC | CASSVFAGAGYGYTF | NA | few | 15 | TRBJ1-2 | TRBV9
TGTGCCAGCAGCCGGGAGCTAGATACGCAGTATTTT | CASSRELDTQYF | NA | NA | 12 | TRBJ2-3 | TRBV7-6
TGCAGCGTTGGGTTGGCAAGTAACCCGAACACCGGGGAGCTGTTTTTT | CSVGLASNPNTGELFF | NA | few | 16 | TRBJ2-2 | TRBV29-1
TGTGCCAGCAGTTTCAGGCGTGCCTCTGGAAACACCATATATTTT | CASSFRRASGNTIYF | NA | once | 15 | TRBJ1-3 | TRBV6-2/TRBV6-3